These 25 T cell receptor beta chains were sequenced from one sample in a study of blood T cells in healthy people across ages. It was with a sample-barcoded 5' primer and a J-beta primer mix that a second PCR of about 6 to 12 cycles was run. TCRdb ran MiXCR on the 5' RACE reads and lists one entry per CDR3 protein. The sample gives around 650,000 distinct CDR3 sequences, roughly 43% of which show up once; around 30% is in the top ten. The material sequenced was blood. The source is an elderly man in good health.

The chain is built from TRBV3-1 and TRBJ2-2; D might be TRBD2 (5 bases). Trimming removed 1 base at V and 3 bases at J, with 6 bases between. Per germline, CDR1 LGHDT and CDR2 YNNKEL (reference sequence). CDR3 length: 14 amino acids. CDR3 region: CASSQVGDTGELFF. The CDR3 region has the DNA TGTGCCAGCAGCCAAGTGGGAGACACCGGGGAGCTGTTTTTT. The whole variable domain, filled in from reference TRBV3-1 and TRBJ2-2, reads DTAVSQTPKYLVTQMGNDKSIKCEQNLGHDTMYWYKQDSKKFLKIMFSYNNKELIINETVPNRFSPKSPDKAHLNLHINSLELGDSAVYFCASSQVGDTGELFFGEGSRLTVL.

This clonotype was observed many times. A much larger clone differs from this one at a single base, so this may be a read error. This chain uses TRBV29-1 with TRBJ2-3; D remains ambiguous. Trimming removed 4 bases at V and 0 bases at J, with 2 bases between. The CDR3 has 11 residues. Germline V lookup: CDR1 SQVTM, CDR2 ANQGSEA. CDR3 sequence (DNA): TGCAGCGTTGGGAGCACAGATACGCAGTATTTT. This sequence encodes CSVGSTDTQYF.

The chain links TRBV6-6 to TRBJ2-1, with 7 nucleotides matching TRBD2. This CDR3 is 12 amino acids long. After removal of 6 bases from V and 6 bases from J, the junction contained 2 bases not matched to a gene. The germline V gene encodes CDR1 MNHNY and CDR2 SVGAGI (reference sequence). The CDR3 DNA sequence: TGTGCCAGCAGAAGGACTAGCAATGAGCAGTTCTTC. Its translation: CASRRTSNEQFF.

Ten or more counts support this clonotype. The rearrangement uses TRBV7-2 and TRBJ2-5; no definite D call. Trimming pared 5 bases from V and 4 bases from J, leaving 17 bases between. The CDR3 is made up of 15 amino acids. Per germline, CDR1 SGHTA and CDR2 FQGNSA. The CDR3 DNA reads TGTGCCAGCAGCCTGCAGTACGGCGCCTCAGAGACCCAGTACTTC. It yields the protein CASSLQYGASETQYF.

The chain recombines TRBV6-2 or TRBV6-3 with TRBJ2-3; D is perhaps TRBD2 (7 bases). The CDR3 is 17 residues long. Germline lookup yields CDR1 MNHEY and CDR2 SVGEGT. V lost 6 bases, J lost 1 base, and 20 bases lay in between. The CDR3 DNA reads TGTGCCAGCAGCCCGGGTTGGGGGGGCTTCGGCACAGATACGCAGTATTTT. It specifies CASSPGWGGFGTDTQYF.

This clonotype came up a few times. The chain combines TRBV6-6 with TRBJ1-6; D is uncertain. V lost 1 base, J lost 7 bases, and 11 bases lay in between. The CDR3 is made up of 15 amino acids. CDR1 MNHNY and CDR2 SVGAGI come from the germline V gene (reference sequence). CDR3 coding DNA: TGTGCCAGCAGTTACTTAAGTACGGAGAATTCACCCCTCCACTTT. It specifies CASSYLSTENSPLHF.

Concerning this clonotype: This sequence may be a read error, since a much larger clone differs from it by one base. V and J are TRBV20-1 and TRBJ2-4; 7 bases align to TRBD2. Germline lookup yields CDR1 DFQATT and CDR2 SNEGSKA (reference sequence). Losses at the gene ends were 3 bases for V and 13 bases for J; bases not matched to a gene: 15. CDR3 length equals 14 residues. The CDR3 nucleotides are TGCAGTGCTAGCCGAAGCGGGACGTACAATGAGCAGTACTTC. This encodes CSASRSGTYNEQYF.

The chain combines TRBV9 with TRBJ2-6; D is perhaps TRBD2 (5 bases). Germline V lookup: CDR1 SGDLS, CDR2 YYNGEE. V was pared by 4 bases and J by 5 bases, with 13 bases between. The CDR3 has 15 residues. This chain's CDR3 is CASSSLTGWANVLTF. Written as DNA, the CDR3 is TGTGCCAGCAGCTCTTTAACGGGGTGGGCCAACGTCCTGACTTTC.

The chain employs TRBV6-2 or TRBV6-3 and TRBJ1-5, with D hard to call. Germline V gene sequence: CDR1 MNHEY, CDR2 SVGEGT. V was pared by 7 bases and J by 3 bases, with 19 bases between. This CDR3 comprises 16 residues. This CDR3 reads CASTSRRGGSNQPQHF. CDR3 DNA: TGTGCCAGCACTTCCCGAAGAGGCGGCTCCAATCAGCCCCAGCATTTT.

The chain combines TRBV7-2 with TRBJ2-2; 10 bases line up with TRBD1. Germline assignment: CDR1 SGHTA and CDR2 FQGNSA. V gave up 6 bases and J gave up 4 bases; unmatched junction bases: 2. The CDR3 has 14 amino acids. DNA for the CDR3: TGTGCCAGCAGTAGGACAGGGGGCACCGGGGAGCTGTTTTTT. Residues: CASSRTGGTGELFF.

This clonotype came up a few times. This chain uses TRBV6-6 with TRBJ2-7; perhaps TRBD1 as D (6 bases). Germline-derived CDR1 and CDR2 are MNHNY and SVGAGI (reference sequence). V lost 3 bases to trimming and J lost 0 bases, with 9 bases between them. The CDR3 is 14 residues long. This CDR3 reads CASSYQGTSYEQYF. Here the CDR3 DNA reads TGTGCCAGCAGTTATCAGGGGACCTCCTACGAGCAGTACTTC.

The chain employs TRBV5-1 and TRBJ2-1, with 7 bases matching TRBD2. The junction had 7 bases not matched to a gene; V was cut back by 7 bases and J by 0 bases. CDR1 SGHRS and CDR2 YFSETQ come from the germline V gene. This CDR3 spans 15 amino acids. The CDR3 protein is CASYPGGSSYNEQFF. The CDR3 nucleotides read TGCGCCAGCTACCCCGGGGGGAGCTCCTACAATGAGCAGTTCTTC.

V usage is TRBV5-1 and J usage is TRBJ2-1; 9 bases align to TRBD1. Germline loops: CDR1 SGHRS, CDR2 YFSETQ. The ends lost 4 bases at V and 7 bases at J; junction bases unmatched: 9. CDR3 length: 15 residues. Written as DNA, the CDR3 is TGCGCCAGCAGCGTGCCGGGACAGGGAATGAATGAGCAGTTCTTC. Encoded protein: CASSVPGQGMNEQFF.

This clonotype has a single count. J is TRBJ2-7 and V is TRBV5-5, with TRBD2 as a possible D gene (6 bases). CDR3 size: 18 residues. Trimming cost V 4 bases and J 7 bases, with 30 bases left between them. The germline V gene encodes CDR1 SGHKS and CDR2 YYEKEE (reference sequence). CDR3 DNA sequence: TGTGCCAGCAGCCCGAGGGTGGTTGGTGGGACTCCATACAATGAGCAGTACTTC. This encodes CASSPRVVGGTPYNEQYF. Full variable domain (remainder filled in from reference TRBV5-5 and TRBJ2-7): DAGVTQSPTHLIKTRGQQVTLRCSPISGHKSVSWYQQVLGQGPQFIFQYYEKEERGRGNFPDRFSARQFPNYSSELNVNALLLGDSALYLCASSPRVVGGTPYNEQYFGPGTRLTVT.

The chain carries TRBV19 and TRBJ1-1, with D perhaps TRBD1 (5 bases). Germline V gene lookup returns CDR1 LNHDA and CDR2 SQIVND (reference sequence). Between the trimmed V and J ends, which lost 5 bases and 9 bases, there was a span of 10 bases. CDR3 length: 11 residues. The CDR3 DNA reads TGTGCCAGTAGTCAGGGAGGGCAAGCTTTCTTT. It translates to CASSQGGQAFF.

Concerning this clonotype itself: A much larger clone lies one base from this, so it may be a read error. The rearrangement links TRBV4-3 to TRBJ2-4; TRBD2 agrees at 7 bases. The germline V gene has CDR1 LGHNA and CDR2 YSLEER. This CDR3 contains 16 residues. The chain's CDR3 is CANSQVGGLAKNIQYF. CDR3 nucleotides: TGCGCCAACAGCCAAGTGGGGGGGTTAGCCAAAAACATTCAGTACTTC.

This chain connects TRBV6-2 or TRBV6-3 to TRBJ2-6, with unresolved D. This CDR3 is 14 amino acids long. The germline V gene has CDR1 MNHEY and CDR2 SVGEGT. The V and J ends lost 9 bases and 0 bases respectively, with 9 bases between them. CDR3 residues: CASRAFSGANVLTF. In nucleotides, the CDR3 is TGTGCCAGTCGCGCGTTCTCTGGGGCCAACGTCCTGACTTTC.

The rearrangement uses TRBV6-1 and TRBJ1-6; maybe TRBD1 (5 bases). The CDR3 runs to 15 residues. The germline CDR1 and CDR2 sequences are MNHNS and SASEGT. Between the trimmed V and J ends, which lost 3 bases and 2 bases, there was a span of 8 bases. The CDR3 region has the DNA TGTGCCAGCAGTGACAGGGTCACCTATAATTCACCCCTCCACTTT. This encodes CASSDRVTYNSPLHF.

This clonotype occurred many times. This chain's CDR3 is CASSLVTYEQYF. CDR3 bases: TGTGCCAGCAGTTTAGTGACCTACGAGCAGTACTTC. The chain employs TRBV12-3 or TRBV12-4 and TRBJ2-7, with no clear D. This CDR3 is 12 amino acids long. Between the trimmed V and J ends, which lost 1 base and 2 bases, there was a span of 3 bases.

This chain joins TRBV5-1 and TRBJ2-5; 8 bases are a match to TRBD2. The CDR3 contains 14 residues. Losses at the gene ends were 1 base for V and 3 bases for J; bases not matched to a gene: 2. From germline, CDR1 is SGHRS and CDR2 YFSETQ. This chain's CDR3 is CASSLWREEETQYF. The CDR3 DNA reads TGCGCCAGCAGCTTGTGGCGGGAGGAAGAGACCCAGTACTTC.

The chain is built from TRBV10-3 and TRBJ2-7, with 15 positions matching TRBD2. The CDR3 is 12 amino acids. The junction had 3 bases not matched to a gene; V was cut back by 10 bases and J by 8 bases. The germline V gene has CDR1 ENHRY and CDR2 SYGVKD. CDR3 coding DNA: TGTGCCACCGGACTAGCGGGAGGGCAGCAGTACTTC. This encodes CATGLAGGQQYF.

This chain joins TRBV20-1 and TRBJ1-1, with TRBD1 matching 7 bases. Trimming cost V 6 bases and J 4 bases; bases outside gene matches: 8. CDR1 and CDR2 (germline): DFQATT, SNEGSKA (reference sequence). The CDR3 extends over 13 amino acids. The CDR3 DNA sequence: TGCAGTGCAAAGACAGGGCGCAGCACTGAAGCTTTCTTT. Translated, it gives CSAKTGRSTEAFF.

The chain recombines TRBV4-2 with TRBJ1-5, with 7 bases identical to TRBD1. This CDR3 is built from 15 residues. The junction had 10 bases not matched to a gene; V was cut back by 4 bases and J by 7 bases. The germline V gene has CDR1 LGHNA and CDR2 YNFKEQ. CDR3 DNA sequence: TGTGCCAGCAGCCCGCGGGACAGTACACGGCAGCCCCAGCATTTT. Translation gives CASSPRDSTRQPQHF.

This clonotype appeared many times. The genes are TRBV12-3 or TRBV12-4 and TRBJ2-1; D perhaps matches TRBD2 (5 bases). The CDR3 is 16 amino acids. V was pared by 3 bases and J by 4 bases, with 16 bases between. Here the CDR3 DNA reads TGTGCCAGCAGTTTCCCTACTAGTGCCTTTTACAATGAGCAGTTCTTC. Amino acid sequence: CASSFPTSAFYNEQFF.

This chain uses TRBV20-1 with TRBJ2-7; perhaps TRBD1 as D (6 bases). Trimming cost V 1 base and J 2 bases, with 15 bases left between them. The germline V gene encodes CDR1 DFQATT and CDR2 SNEGSKA (reference sequence). The CDR3 spans 15 residues. The DNA of the CDR3 is TGCAGTGCTAGAGCGTTGGGGGCGCCAACCTACGAGCAGTACTTC. Translation: CSARALGAPTYEQYF.